The clone carrying this T cell receptor (beta chain) appeared a few times. This may arise from a read error, as a much more abundant clone is one base away. These data originate in a study of human T cells and chemical hapten exposure. Unseparated into fractions, whole blood served as the source from which total RNA was extracted. Germline V lookup: CDR1 LGHNA, CDR2 YNFKEQ. This CDR3 spans 16 amino acids. In the library, unique molecular identifiers were attached to individual cDNA molecules. MiXCR, applied by TCRdb to the 5' RACE reads, yields one record per CDR3 protein. The sample has 110,000 to 150,000 distinct CDR3 sequences, about 4.3% seen once.

The chain joins TRBV4-2 to TRBJ1-2; no firm D call. This receptor was taken from a female donor in good health. The CDR3 reads CASTPRRAGDNDGYTF. CDR3 in DNA: TGTGCCAGCACCCCACGGCGGGCAGGAGATAACGATGGCTACACCTTC.